A selection of T cell receptor beta chains follows, all from one sample in a study of a mutant IDH1 vaccine in newly diagnosed glioma. The method was immunoSEQ multiplex PCR; TCRdb's version includes in-frame clones alone and lacks a portion of them. Here the sample spans about 26,000 clones, more than 60% being singletons. Their antigen targets remain unknown. The source was PBMCs, collected from a glioma patient whose treatment included an IDH1 peptide vaccine. The receptors come from a man aged 35 to 55 with glioma. Some clones in this sample may be carry-over from other donors' samples. The CDR3 runs from the conserved cysteine through the conserved F or W. Fields, in order: V gene, D gene, clone size, J gene, CDR3 protein, CDR3 DNA. D genes are given only for firm matches. Where a row states a size, it is once, few, many or the class of an expanded clone; other rows omit it.

TRBV2	TRBD1	.	TRBJ1-4	CASHPRTGGNEKLFF	TGTGCCAGCCACCCACGGACAGGGGGAAATGAAAAACTGTTTTTT
TRBV29-1	.	.	TRBJ1-2	CSVNRQGLYGYTF	TGCAGCGTTAACAGGCAGGGGCTCTATGGCTACACCTTC
TRBV7-9	TRBD1	.	TRBJ2-7	CASTRWDSLFYEQYF	TGTGCCAGCACCCGGTGGGACAGCCTCTTCTACGAGCAGTACTTC
TRBV27	.	.	TRBJ1-1	CASSFWGNRAKEVAFF	TGTGCCAGCAGTTTTTGGGGCAACAGGGCCAAGGAAGTAGCTTTCTTT
TRBV4-3	.	.	TRBJ2-7	CASSQGNGPWDEQYF	TGCGCCAGCAGCCAAGGTAATGGCCCGTGGGACGAGCAGTACTTC
TRBV7-2	TRBD2	.	TRBJ2-5	CASTFGGAGETQYF	TGTGCCAGCACCTTCGGGGGGGCCGGGGAGACCCAGTACTTC
TRBV19	TRBD1	.	TRBJ1-5	CASSTRDSNYNQPQHF	TGTGCCAGTAGTACCCGGGACAGCAACTACAATCAGCCCCAGCATTTT
TRBV4-1	.	.	TRBJ1-2	CASSQSSSLGGYTF	TGCGCCAGCAGCCAATCTTCGTCCCTCGGGGGCTACACCTTC
TRBV19	.	.	TRBJ1-2	CASSISSLGVPNYGYTF	TGTGCCAGTAGTATATCGTCTCTCGGGGTTCCCAACTATGGCTACACCTTC
TRBV7-9	.	.	TRBJ2-7	CASSFLLGSEQYF	TGTGCCAGCAGCTTTCTCCTGGGGAGCGAGCAGTACTTC
TRBV7-2	.	few	TRBJ1-1	CASSSPGRNTEAFF	TGTGCCAGCAGCTCTCCAGGGCGGAACACTGAAGCTTTCTTT
TRBV7-2	.	once	TRBJ2-7	CASSFADVSSYEQYF	TGTGCCAGCAGCTTCGCAGACGTCAGCTCCTACGAGCAGTACTTC
TRBV15	.	.	TRBJ1-4	CATSNPGFYEKLFF	TGTGCCACCAGCAATCCCGGGTTCTACGAAAAACTGTTTTTT
TRBV5-1	.	.	TRBJ1-1	CASSLGSTGSGTEAFF	TGCGCCAGCAGCCTTGGGTCAACAGGGTCTGGCACTGAAGCTTTCTTT
TRBV6-6	.	.	TRBJ1-4	CASSQGTEKLFF	TGTGCCAGCAGCCAAGGGACCGAAAAACTGTTTTTT
TRBV29-1	.	.	TRBJ1-4	CSVGMANEKLFF	TGCAGCGTTGGGATGGCTAATGAAAAACTGTTTTTT
TRBV7-8	TRBD1	.	TRBJ1-5	CASSSSDRGLWQPQHF	TGTGCCAGCAGCTCTTCAGACAGGGGGCTGTGGCAGCCCCAGCATTTT
TRBV5-4	.	.	TRBJ1-2	CASSFDRVTRSYGYTF	TGTGCCAGCAGTTTCGACCGGGTGACCCGTTCCTATGGCTACACCTTC
TRBV28	.	once	TRBJ1-1	CASSSKNTEAFF	TGTGCCAGCAGTTCGAAGAACACTGAAGCTTTCTTT
TRBV25-1	.	.	TRBJ1-2	CASRRTDGYTF	TGTGCCAGCAGGAGGACTGATGGCTACACCTTC
TRBV6-6	TRBD1	.	TRBJ2-5	CASSTQGGETQYF	TGTGCCAGCAGTACACAGGGGGGAGAGACCCAGTACTTC
TRBV27	.	.	TRBJ1-4	CASSLGGAGEKLFF	TGTGCCAGCAGTTTGGGGGGGGCGGGCGAAAAACTGTTTTTT
TRBV6-1	TRBD1	.	TRBJ2-5	CASSGGQGKRETQYF	TGTGCCAGCAGTGGTGGACAGGGGAAGAGAGAGACCCAGTACTTC
TRBV5-4	TRBD2	once	TRBJ2-1	CASSLGMRTSHNNEQFF	TGTGCCAGCAGCTTGGGGATGAGGACTAGCCACAACAATGAGCAGTTCTTC
TRBV9	.	.	TRBJ1-2	CASSVDGSFRYGYTF	TGTGCCAGCAGCGTAGACGGCAGCTTTAGGTATGGCTACACCTTC
TRBV30	.	.	TRBJ2-7	CAWSVGLTPSYEQYF	TGTGCCTGGAGTGTCGGCCTGACCCCCTCCTACGAGCAGTACTTC